The clone carrying this T cell receptor (beta chain) was found a few times. This sample is drawn from a study of blood T cells in healthy people across ages. Every sample yielded at least 6.5 million isolated PBMCs. Through a sample-barcoded 5' primer and a J-beta primer mix, a second PCR was run for 7 to 11 cycles. Unique molecular identifiers of 12 random nucleotides labeled each cDNA. Sequencing of every sample gave 2.5 million or more CDR3-containing paired-end reads. TCRdb ran MiXCR on the 5' RACE reads and lists one entry per CDR3 protein. The sample shows more than 1 million distinct CDR3 sequences, around 45% of them seen only once. V lost 3 bases and J lost 5; bases outside the gene matches: 12. Germline values: CDR1 KGHDR, CDR2 SFDVKD. CDR3 length equals 17 residues.

This sequence was found in a woman aged 55-75 years in good health. The chain links TRBV24-1 to TRBJ2-3; 8 bases are shared with TRBD2. What was sequenced was blood. In DNA form, the CDR3 reads TGTGCCACCAGTGATCTCTTAGCGGGATCTGGGGGAGATACGCAGTATTTT. Protein product: CATSDLLAGSGGDTQYF.